This T cell receptor beta chain was found in a study of blood T cell repertoires in COVID-19. Authors' processing steps: Estimated nucleated cell counts came from reference gene primer amplification. Profiling relied on immunoSEQ multiplex PCR, and the TCRdb table lists in-frame clones only, not all of them. The V and J calls and clone size were taken over from that table, and D and trimming were inferred from the DNA. The top ten clones hold about 8.5% of a sample with fewer than 300,000 clones, approximately 91% of them seen once. This clone was observed a single time. The clonotype originates from a man in his late teens or twenties with active or convalescent COVID-19. The sequenced material came from peripheral blood.

The CDR3 DNA is TGTGCCACCAGTGATGGGACAGCGAGCACAGATACGCAGTATTTT. Translation gives CATSDGTASTDTQYF. The rearrangement links TRBV24-1 to TRBJ2-3; TRBD1 matches at 7 bases. After removal of 3 bases from V and 0 bases from J, the junction contained 2 bases not matched to a gene. This CDR3 has 15 residues. Germline assignment: CDR1 KGHDR and CDR2 SFDVKD.